The entry that follows covers one T cell receptor (beta chain) sequence. This record comes from a study of shared clonotypes between healthy human individuals. There are 15 residues in the CDR3. The germline CDR1 and CDR2 sequences are MGHDK and SYGVNS. Trimming removed 3 bases from V and 3 bases from J, with 14 bases in between. TCRdb's table, derived via immunoSEQ multiplex PCR, lists solely in-frame clones and lacks some. The sample holds about 2.4 million clones; roughly 93% are singletons and the top ten take roughly 0.36%. This clonotype originated in a man between 18 and 29 years old in good health. Some clones in this sample may be carry-over from other donors' samples. Sequenced sample: naive CD4+ T cells from PBMCs. Subset given: CD45RA+ positively selected. V is TRBV25-1 and J is TRBJ2-5; D is possibly TRBD2 (5 bases). The CDR3 DNA follows: TGTGCCAGCAGTGATACTAGTATCTTTAAAGAGACCCAGTACTTC. This codes for CASSDTSIFKETQYF.